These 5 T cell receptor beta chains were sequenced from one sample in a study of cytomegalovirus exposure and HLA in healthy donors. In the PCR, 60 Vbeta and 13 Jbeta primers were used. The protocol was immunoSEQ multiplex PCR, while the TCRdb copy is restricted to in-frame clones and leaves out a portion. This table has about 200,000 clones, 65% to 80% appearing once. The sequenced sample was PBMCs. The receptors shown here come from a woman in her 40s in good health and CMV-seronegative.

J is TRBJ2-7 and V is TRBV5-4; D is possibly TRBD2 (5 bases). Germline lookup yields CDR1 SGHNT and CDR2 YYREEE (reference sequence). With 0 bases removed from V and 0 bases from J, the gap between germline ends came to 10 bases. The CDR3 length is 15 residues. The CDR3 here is CASSLGPGSSYEQYF. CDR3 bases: TGTGCCAGCAGCTTGGGCCCGGGATCCTCCTACGAGCAGTACTTC.

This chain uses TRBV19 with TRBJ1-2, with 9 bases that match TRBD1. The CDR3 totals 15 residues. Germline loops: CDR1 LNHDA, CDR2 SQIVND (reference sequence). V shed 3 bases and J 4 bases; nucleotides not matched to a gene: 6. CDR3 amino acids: CASSIATGGSYGYTF. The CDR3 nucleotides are TGTGCCAGTAGTATCGCGACAGGGGGAAGCTATGGCTACACCTTC.

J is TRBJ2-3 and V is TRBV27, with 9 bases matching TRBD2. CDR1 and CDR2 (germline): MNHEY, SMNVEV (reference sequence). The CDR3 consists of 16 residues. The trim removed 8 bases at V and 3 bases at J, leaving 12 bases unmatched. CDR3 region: CASRASGEWVTDTQYF. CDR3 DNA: TGTGCCAGCCGGGCTAGCGGGGAGTGGGTAACAGATACGCAGTATTTT.

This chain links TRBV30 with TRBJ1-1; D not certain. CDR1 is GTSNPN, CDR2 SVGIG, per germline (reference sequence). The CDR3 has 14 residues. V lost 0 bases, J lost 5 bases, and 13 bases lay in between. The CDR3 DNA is TGTGCCTGGAGTGTAGGGCCGGGAAGGACTGAAGCTTTCTTT. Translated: CAWSVGPGRTEAFF.

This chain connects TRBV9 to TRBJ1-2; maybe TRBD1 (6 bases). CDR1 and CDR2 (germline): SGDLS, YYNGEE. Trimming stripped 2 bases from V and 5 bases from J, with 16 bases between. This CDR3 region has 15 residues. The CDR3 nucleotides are TGTGCCAGCAGCGTGGGGGTGCCGGGACAATATGGCTACACCTTC. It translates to CASSVGVPGQYGYTF.